Shown below are 2 T cell receptor beta chains from a single sample sequenced in a study of blood T cell repertoires in COVID-19. TCRdb's table, derived via immunoSEQ multiplex PCR, lists solely in-frame clones and lacks some. The sample carries around 79,000 clones, approximately 90% recorded once. What was sequenced was peripheral blood. The receptor set was obtained from a man in his 70s with active or convalescent COVID-19.

The sample holds one count of this clone. V usage is TRBV6-5 and J usage is TRBJ2-3; the D gene is possibly TRBD2 (6 bases). Germline-derived CDR1 and CDR2 are MNHEY and SVGAGI. V was cut by 0 bases and J by 1 base, with 8 bases left in between. The CDR3 has 15 residues. CDR3 sequence reads: CASSYSGGRTDTQYF. The CDR3 DNA sequence: TGTGCCAGCAGTTACTCGGGGGGACGCACAGATACGCAGTATTTT.

The chain carries TRBV5-4 and TRBJ2-7; TRBD2 agrees at 8 bases. There are 16 residues in the CDR3. Germline V gives CDR1 SGHNT, CDR2 YYREEE (reference sequence). V dropped 4 bases and J dropped 0; count of bases not matched to a gene: 9. CDR3 sequence (DNA): TGTGCCAGCAGCCAAGGGGAGCTAGCGGGCTCCTACGAGCAGTACTTC. Its translation: CASSQGELAGSYEQYF.